This TCR beta chain was sequenced in a study of blood T cell repertoires in COVID-19. Background on the study: The origin of the acute and convalescent COVID-19 samples was the United States, Italy and Spain. From T cells, B-cell-depleted T cells, or PBMCs came the material, which was cDNA or gDNA.

In the original processing: Reference gene primers were amplified, and this amplification served to estimate nucleated cell counts. The repertoire was sequenced with immunoSEQ multiplex PCR; TCRdb's copy has only in-frame clones and lacks some. V and J calls and clone size come straight from that table; D and trimming were deduced from the DNA. Counted here are roughly 72,000 clones, 80% occurring once; the ten biggest clones make up around a sixth. J was trimmed by 0 bases and V by 5 bases; bases with no gene match: 4. The V gene's germline CDR1 is KGHDR and CDR2 SFDVKD. CDR3 size: 15 residues. The TCR sequence derives from an older man who had recovered from COVID-19. The specimen sequenced was peripheral blood. J is TRBJ2-7 and V is TRBV24-1; 9 nucleotides agree with TRBD1. Written as DNA, the CDR3 is TGTGCCACCAGTGGTACAGGGGGCACCTCCTACGAGCAGTACTTC. This sequence encodes CATSGTGGTSYEQYF.